A single sample gave rise to the 2 T cell receptor beta chains below, sequenced in a study of PD-L1 blockade in urothelial cancer. Assay used: immunoSEQ multiplex PCR; TCRdb lists only in-frame clones, some missing. Among tens of thousands of clones listed, around 87% were seen once. Source: PBMCs, taken around atezolizumab (anti-PD-L1) treatment. The receptor source for this set is a man over 45 with urothelial cancer.

The chain employs TRBV7-7 and TRBJ2-7; tentative D call: TRBD1 (8 bases). This CDR3 spans 15 amino acids. The V gene's germline CDR1 is SSHAT and CDR2 FNYEAQ (reference sequence). V was cut by 3 bases and J by 4 bases, with 16 bases left in between. The CDR3 DNA reads as TGTGCCAGCAGCTTTGGACAGGGAGGGATGTACGAGCAGTACTTC. Amino acids: CASSFGQGGMYEQYF.

This chain joins TRBV19 and TRBJ2-7, with 7 nucleotides matching TRBD2. V shed 7 bases, J shed 0 bases, and the junction held 12 bases outside the gene matches. Germline loops: CDR1 LNHDA, CDR2 SQIVND (reference sequence). The length of the CDR3 is 16 residues. The CDR3 bases are TGTGCCAGTAAAGGAAGCGGGGAAGGGGCCTCCTACGAGCAGTACTTC. Its translation: CASKGSGEGASYEQYF.